Listed below are T cell receptor beta chains from one sample, sequenced in a study of blood T cell repertoires in COVID-19. The data were produced by immunoSEQ multiplex PCR, yet TCRdb's version contains in-frame clones alone and is incomplete. The sample shows 260,000 or so clones, 87% of them seen only once. Sequenced material: PBMCs or T cells enriched from blood (not recorded which). The receptors derive from a woman in her 30s with acute COVID-19. The CDR3 runs from the conserved cysteine through the conserved F or W. D genes are given only for firm matches. Not all rows give a size; the values are once, few, many and, for expanded clones, a class.

D gene: TRBD2
clone size: -
V gene: TRBV7-8
J gene: TRBJ2-1
CDR3 protein: CASSPMTSGGASLYEQFF
CDR3 DNA: TGTGCCAGCAGCCCGATGACTAGCGGGGGGGCCAGTCTCTATGAGCAGTTCTTC

D gene: -
clone size: -
V gene: TRBV10-3
J gene: TRBJ2-3
CDR3 protein: CAISESGLLEADTQYF
CDR3 DNA: TGTGCCATCAGTGAGTCGGGACTTCTAGAGGCAGATACGCAGTATTTT

D gene: -
clone size: -
V gene: TRBV30
J gene: TRBJ1-3
CDR3 protein: CAWISSGNTIYF
CDR3 DNA: TGTGCCTGGATCAGCTCTGGAAACACCATATATTTT

D gene: TRBD2
clone size: -
V gene: TRBV7-2
J gene: TRBJ2-4
CDR3 protein: CASSLAELAGGTIQYF
CDR3 DNA: TGTGCCAGCAGCTTAGCCGAACTAGCGGGGGGAACCATTCAGTACTTC

D gene: -
clone size: -
V gene: TRBV7-9
J gene: TRBJ2-3
CDR3 protein: CASSFRLADTQYF
CDR3 DNA: TGTGCCAGCAGCTTTCGACTAGCAGATACGCAGTATTTT

D gene: -
clone size: -
V gene: TRBV5-1
J gene: TRBJ2-3
CDR3 protein: CASSSTNSGTQYF
CDR3 DNA: TGCGCCAGCAGCTCAACTAACAGCGGTACGCAGTATTTT

D gene: -
clone size: -
V gene: TRBV5-1
J gene: TRBJ1-2
CDR3 protein: CASSLQGQFQGYTF
CDR3 DNA: TGCGCCAGCAGCTTGCAGGGGCAGTTCCAAGGCTACACCTTC

D gene: TRBD1
clone size: -
V gene: TRBV2
J gene: TRBJ2-5
CDR3 protein: CASIRDRGSETQYF
CDR3 DNA: TGTGCCAGCATACGGGACAGGGGATCCGAGACCCAGTACTTC

D gene: TRBD1
clone size: -
V gene: TRBV2
J gene: TRBJ1-5
CDR3 protein: CASSEGDSPNQPQHF
CDR3 DNA: TGTGCCAGCAGTGAGGGGGACAGCCCGAATCAGCCCCAGCATTTT

D gene: TRBD1
clone size: -
V gene: TRBV5-4
J gene: TRBJ1-6
CDR3 protein: CASSSRQGRGSYNSPLHF
CDR3 DNA: TGTGCCAGCAGCTCTCGACAGGGGAGGGGCTCCTATAATTCACCCCTCCACTTT

D gene: -
clone size: -
V gene: TRBV5-1
J gene: TRBJ1-1
CDR3 protein: CASSYRTDSMNTEAFF
CDR3 DNA: TGCGCCAGCAGCTACCGGACGGACTCCATGAACACTGAAGCTTTCTTT

D gene: TRBD1
clone size: -
V gene: TRBV12-5
J gene: TRBJ1-6
CDR3 protein: CASGTGQGDSSPLHF
CDR3 DNA: TGTGCTAGTGGTACCGGACAGGGGGATAGCTCACCCCTCCACTTT

D gene: TRBD1
clone size: once
V gene: TRBV27
J gene: TRBJ2-3
CDR3 protein: CASRTGPTDTQYF
CDR3 DNA: TGTGCCAGCCGGACAGGGCCCACAGATACGCAGTATTTT

D gene: -
clone size: -
V gene: TRBV3-1/TRBV3-2
J gene: TRBJ2-3
CDR3 protein: CASSQDSWTDTQYF
CDR3 DNA: TGTGCCAGCAGCCAAGATAGTTGGACAGATACGCAGTATTTT

D gene: TRBD1
clone size: -
V gene: TRBV7-6
J gene: TRBJ1-3
CDR3 protein: CASSLLGQGSGNTIYF
CDR3 DNA: TGTGCCAGCAGCCTGCTGGGACAGGGGTCTGGAAACACCATATATTTT

D gene: TRBD2
clone size: -
V gene: TRBV6-1
J gene: TRBJ2-4
CDR3 protein: CASSEALRISGEYKNIQYF
CDR3 DNA: TGTGCCAGCAGTGAAGCGCTTCGGATTAGCGGGGAATACAAAAACATTCAGTACTTC

D gene: -
clone size: -
V gene: TRBV5-1
J gene: TRBJ1-3
CDR3 protein: CASSVTGLSSGNTIYF
CDR3 DNA: TGCGCCAGCAGCGTAACAGGCCTCAGCTCTGGAAACACCATATATTTT

D gene: -
clone size: -
V gene: TRBV9
J gene: TRBJ1-2
CDR3 protein: CASKSEQGHYGYTF
CDR3 DNA: TGTGCGAGCAAAAGCGAACAGGGACACTATGGCTACACCTTC

D gene: -
clone size: -
V gene: TRBV11-3
J gene: TRBJ2-2
CDR3 protein: CASSLSSPGELFF
CDR3 DNA: TGTGCCAGCAGCTTAAGCTCACCCGGGGAGCTGTTTTTT

D gene: -
clone size: -
V gene: TRBV25-1
J gene: TRBJ1-1
CDR3 protein: CASSATGKGPEAFF
CDR3 DNA: TGTGCCAGCAGCGCAACAGGGAAGGGGCCTGAAGCTTTCTTT

D gene: -
clone size: -
V gene: TRBV7-9
J gene: TRBJ1-2
CDR3 protein: CALLRSPSRNYGYTF
CDR3 DNA: TGTGCCTTACTTAGGTCCCCCTCGAGGAACTATGGCTACACCTTC

D gene: -
clone size: -
V gene: TRBV6-5
J gene: TRBJ2-4
CDR3 protein: CASSLARVGNIQYF
CDR3 DNA: TGTGCCAGCAGTCTGGCTAGAGTGGGAAACATTCAGTACTTC

D gene: -
clone size: -
V gene: TRBV19
J gene: TRBJ2-2
CDR3 protein: CASRKRSTGELFF
CDR3 DNA: TGTGCCAGTAGGAAGCGAAGCACCGGGGAGCTGTTTTTT

D gene: TRBD1
clone size: -
V gene: TRBV27
J gene: TRBJ2-7
CDR3 protein: CASSLGGQGPLFSYEQYF
CDR3 DNA: TGTGCCAGCAGTTTGGGGGGACAGGGCCCTCTATTTTCCTACGAGCAGTACTTC

D gene: -
clone size: -
V gene: TRBV14
J gene: TRBJ2-5
CDR3 protein: CASSPRPGKTQYF
CDR3 DNA: TGTGCCAGCAGCCCCCGCCCAGGGAAGACCCAGTACTTC

D gene: -
clone size: once
V gene: TRBV24-1
J gene: TRBJ2-1
CDR3 protein: CATSDFNQGNEQFF
CDR3 DNA: TGTGCCACCAGTGATTTCAATCAGGGGAATGAGCAGTTCTTC

D gene: -
clone size: -
V gene: TRBV13
J gene: TRBJ2-5
CDR3 protein: CASSFRGGSRETQYF
CDR3 DNA: TGTGCCAGCAGCTTCCGAGGGGGTAGTCGAGAGACCCAGTACTTC

D gene: TRBD2
clone size: -
V gene: TRBV13
J gene: TRBJ2-5
CDR3 protein: CASSLGLAGKQETQYF
CDR3 DNA: TGTGCCAGCAGCTTAGGACTAGCGGGGAAACAAGAGACCCAGTACTTC

D gene: TRBD1
clone size: -
V gene: TRBV4-1
J gene: TRBJ1-1
CDR3 protein: CASSQESLSDRATEAFF
CDR3 DNA: TGCGCCAGCAGCCAAGAATCCTTATCGGACAGGGCCACTGAAGCTTTCTTT

D gene: TRBD1
clone size: -
V gene: TRBV5-1
J gene: TRBJ2-7
CDR3 protein: CASSGTGQGNEQYF
CDR3 DNA: TGCGCCAGCAGCGGAACGGGACAGGGCAACGAGCAGTACTTC

D gene: -
clone size: -
V gene: TRBV5-6
J gene: TRBJ1-5
CDR3 protein: CASSKKEGIRDQPQHF
CDR3 DNA: TGTGCCAGCAGCAAAAAGGAGGGGATCCGTGATCAGCCCCAGCATTTT

D gene: TRBD1
clone size: once
V gene: TRBV7-6
J gene: TRBJ2-7
CDR3 protein: CASSLTTGGSSYEQYF
CDR3 DNA: TGTGCCAGCAGCTTGACAACAGGGGGCAGCTCCTACGAGCAGTACTTC

D gene: TRBD1
clone size: once
V gene: TRBV19
J gene: TRBJ1-4
CDR3 protein: CASRGTAPNEKLFF
CDR3 DNA: TGTGCCAGTAGGGGGACAGCCCCTAATGAAAAACTGTTTTTT

D gene: -
clone size: -
V gene: TRBV19
J gene: TRBJ2-1
CDR3 protein: CASNSIGRGLYNEQFF
CDR3 DNA: TGTGCCAGTAATTCAATCGGGCGGGGACTCTACAATGAGCAGTTCTTC

D gene: TRBD1
clone size: -
V gene: TRBV5-1
J gene: TRBJ1-2
CDR3 protein: CASSQGTAQTGGYTF
CDR3 DNA: TGCGCCAGCAGCCAAGGGACAGCGCAAACGGGAGGCTACACCTTC

D gene: TRBD1
clone size: -
V gene: TRBV29-1
J gene: TRBJ1-1
CDR3 protein: CSALPGQVNTEAFF
CDR3 DNA: TGCAGCGCATTACCCGGACAGGTGAACACTGAAGCTTTCTTT

D gene: -
clone size: -
V gene: TRBV30
J gene: TRBJ1-6
CDR3 protein: CAWRPGQYNSPLHF
CDR3 DNA: TGTGCCTGGAGGCCCGGACAGTATAATTCACCCCTCCACTTT

D gene: -
clone size: -
V gene: TRBV12-3/TRBV12-4
J gene: TRBJ2-7
CDR3 protein: CASSLDQFYEQYF
CDR3 DNA: TGTGCCAGCAGTTTAGACCAGTTCTACGAGCAGTACTTC

D gene: -
clone size: -
V gene: TRBV5-1
J gene: TRBJ2-3
CDR3 protein: CASSLAEQGGADTQYF
CDR3 DNA: TGCGCCAGCAGCTTGGCCGAACAGGGTGGGGCAGATACGCAGTATTTT

D gene: -
clone size: -
V gene: TRBV2
J gene: TRBJ1-2
CDR3 protein: CASRALGGNYGYTF
CDR3 DNA: TGTGCCAGCAGAGCCTTGGGGGGTAACTATGGCTACACCTTC

D gene: -
clone size: -
V gene: TRBV5-1
J gene: TRBJ1-4
CDR3 protein: CASSPTPANEKLFF
CDR3 DNA: TGCGCCAGCAGCCCCACACCAGCTAATGAAAAACTGTTTTTT

D gene: -
clone size: -
V gene: TRBV2
J gene: TRBJ1-2
CDR3 protein: CASSETGSYGYTF
CDR3 DNA: TGTGCCAGCAGTGAGACGGGGTCCTATGGCTACACCTTC

D gene: -
clone size: -
V gene: TRBV27
J gene: TRBJ2-2
CDR3 protein: CASSVTTGELFF
CDR3 DNA: TGTGCCAGCAGTGTCACTACCGGGGAGCTGTTTTTT

D gene: TRBD1
clone size: -
V gene: TRBV27
J gene: TRBJ1-1
CDR3 protein: CASSIHRGRNTEAFF
CDR3 DNA: TGTGCCAGCAGTATCCACAGGGGGCGGAATACTGAAGCTTTCTTT

D gene: -
clone size: -
V gene: TRBV4-1
J gene: TRBJ1-1
CDR3 protein: CASSQGQPDGSRNTEAFF
CDR3 DNA: TGCGCCAGCAGCCAAGGACAACCCGATGGGTCCAGGAACACTGAAGCTTTCTTT

D gene: -
clone size: -
V gene: TRBV7-8
J gene: TRBJ1-1
CDR3 protein: CASSRLTGTEAFF
CDR3 DNA: TGTGCCAGCAGCCGCCTTACAGGCACTGAAGCTTTCTTT

D gene: -
clone size: -
V gene: TRBV2
J gene: TRBJ1-2
CDR3 protein: CASRPGDDYGYTF
CDR3 DNA: TGTGCCAGCAGGCCAGGGGACGACTATGGCTACACCTTC

D gene: -
clone size: once
V gene: TRBV4-3
J gene: TRBJ2-2
CDR3 protein: CASSQTREWELFF
CDR3 DNA: TGCGCCAGCAGCCAAACCCGGGAGTGGGAGCTGTTTTTT

D gene: TRBD2
clone size: -
V gene: TRBV4-2
J gene: TRBJ2-1
CDR3 protein: CASSQRAGPYNEQFF
CDR3 DNA: TGTGCCAGCAGCCAGAGAGCGGGGCCCTACAATGAGCAGTTCTTC

D gene: TRBD1
clone size: -
V gene: TRBV4-1
J gene: TRBJ2-7
CDR3 protein: CASSQPRQGREQYF
CDR3 DNA: TGCGCCAGCAGCCAACCACGACAGGGGCGGGAGCAGTACTTC

D gene: -
clone size: -
V gene: TRBV13
J gene: TRBJ1-2
CDR3 protein: CASSSTRATNYGYTF
CDR3 DNA: TGTGCCAGCAGCTCGACGCGTGCGACAAATTATGGCTACACCTTC

D gene: TRBD1
clone size: -
V gene: TRBV5-5
J gene: TRBJ1-1
CDR3 protein: CASSLAGGLTEAFF
CDR3 DNA: TGTGCCAGCAGCTTAGCAGGGGGCCTCACTGAAGCTTTCTTT

D gene: -
clone size: -
V gene: TRBV7-2
J gene: TRBJ1-1
CDR3 protein: CASRIIGGTEEAFF
CDR3 DNA: TGTGCCAGCAGGATCATCGGCGGGACTGAGGAAGCTTTCTTT

D gene: TRBD1
clone size: -
V gene: TRBV5-6
J gene: TRBJ1-1
CDR3 protein: CASREKGQANTEAFF
CDR3 DNA: TGTGCCAGCAGGGAAAAGGGACAGGCGAACACTGAAGCTTTCTTT

D gene: -
clone size: -
V gene: TRBV7-8
J gene: TRBJ2-6
CDR3 protein: CASSLPKLRGANVLTF
CDR3 DNA: TGTGCCAGCAGCTTACCGAAGCTGCGGGGGGCCAACGTCCTGACTTTC

D gene: TRBD2
clone size: -
V gene: TRBV11-2
J gene: TRBJ2-7
CDR3 protein: CASSLVAGLVGYEQYF
CDR3 DNA: TGTGCCAGCAGCTTAGTGGCGGGACTAGTGGGTTACGAGCAGTACTTC

D gene: -
clone size: -
V gene: TRBV5-8
J gene: TRBJ2-3
CDR3 protein: CASSRGPGTDTQYF
CDR3 DNA: TGTGCCAGCAGCAGGGGCCCAGGAACAGATACGCAGTATTTT